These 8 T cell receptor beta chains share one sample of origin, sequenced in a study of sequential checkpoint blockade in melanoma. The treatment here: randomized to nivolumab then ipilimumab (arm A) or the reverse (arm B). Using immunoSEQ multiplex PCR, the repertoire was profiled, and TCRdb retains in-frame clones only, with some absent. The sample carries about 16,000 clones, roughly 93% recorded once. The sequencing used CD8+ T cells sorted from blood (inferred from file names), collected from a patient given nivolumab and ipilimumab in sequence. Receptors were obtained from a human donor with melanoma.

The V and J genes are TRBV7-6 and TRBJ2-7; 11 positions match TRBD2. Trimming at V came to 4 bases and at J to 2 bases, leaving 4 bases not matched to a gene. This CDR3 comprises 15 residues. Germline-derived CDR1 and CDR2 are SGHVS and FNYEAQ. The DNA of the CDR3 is TGTGCCAGCAGCTGGGGGACTAGCGGACCCTACGAGCAGTACTTC. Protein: CASSWGTSGPYEQYF.

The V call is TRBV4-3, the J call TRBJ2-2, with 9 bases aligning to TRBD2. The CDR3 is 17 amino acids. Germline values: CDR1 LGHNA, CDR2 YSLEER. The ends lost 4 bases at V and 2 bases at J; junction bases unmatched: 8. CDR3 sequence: CASSPTSGGPNTGELFF. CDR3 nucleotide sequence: TGCGCCAGCAGCCCTACGAGCGGGGGGCCTAACACCGGGGAGCTGTTTTTT.

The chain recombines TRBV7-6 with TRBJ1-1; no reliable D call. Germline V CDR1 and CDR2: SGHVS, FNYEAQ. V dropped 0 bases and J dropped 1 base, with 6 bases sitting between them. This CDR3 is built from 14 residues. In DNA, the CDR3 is TGTGCCAGCAGCTTAGCGGCGGGGAACACTGAAGCTTTCTTT. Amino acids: CASSLAAGNTEAFF.

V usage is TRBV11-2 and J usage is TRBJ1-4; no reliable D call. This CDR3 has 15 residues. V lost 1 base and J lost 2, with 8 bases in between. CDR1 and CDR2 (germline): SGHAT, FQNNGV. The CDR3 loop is CASSLVGNTNEKLFF. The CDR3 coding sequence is TGTGCCAGCAGCTTAGTCGGGAATACTAATGAAAAACTGTTTTTT.

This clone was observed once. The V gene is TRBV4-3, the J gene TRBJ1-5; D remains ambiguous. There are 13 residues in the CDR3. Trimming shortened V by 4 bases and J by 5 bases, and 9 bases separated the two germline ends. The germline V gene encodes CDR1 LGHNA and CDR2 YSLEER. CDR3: CASSRERYQPQHF. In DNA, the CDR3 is TGCGCCAGCAGCCGGGAGCGGTATCAGCCCCAGCATTTT.

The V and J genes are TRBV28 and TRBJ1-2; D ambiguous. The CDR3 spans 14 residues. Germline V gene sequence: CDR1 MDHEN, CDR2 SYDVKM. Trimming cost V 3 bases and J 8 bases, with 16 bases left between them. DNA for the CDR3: TGTGCCAGCAGTTTGCGCGGGTCGGGTGAGGGCTACACCTTC. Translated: CASSLRGSGEGYTF.

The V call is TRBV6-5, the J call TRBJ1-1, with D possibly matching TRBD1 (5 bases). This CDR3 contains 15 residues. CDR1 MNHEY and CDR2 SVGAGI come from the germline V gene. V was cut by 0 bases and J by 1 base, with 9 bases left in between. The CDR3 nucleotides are TGTGCCAGCAGTTACTCGGAGGGGACGAACACTGAAGCTTTCTTT. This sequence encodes CASSYSEGTNTEAFF.

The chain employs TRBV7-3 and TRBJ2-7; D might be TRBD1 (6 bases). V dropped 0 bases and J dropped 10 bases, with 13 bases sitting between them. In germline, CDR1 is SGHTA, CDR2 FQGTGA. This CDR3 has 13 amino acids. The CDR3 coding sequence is TGTGCCAGCAGCTTAACGAACACGGGACAACAGTACTTC. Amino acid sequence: CASSLTNTGQQYF.